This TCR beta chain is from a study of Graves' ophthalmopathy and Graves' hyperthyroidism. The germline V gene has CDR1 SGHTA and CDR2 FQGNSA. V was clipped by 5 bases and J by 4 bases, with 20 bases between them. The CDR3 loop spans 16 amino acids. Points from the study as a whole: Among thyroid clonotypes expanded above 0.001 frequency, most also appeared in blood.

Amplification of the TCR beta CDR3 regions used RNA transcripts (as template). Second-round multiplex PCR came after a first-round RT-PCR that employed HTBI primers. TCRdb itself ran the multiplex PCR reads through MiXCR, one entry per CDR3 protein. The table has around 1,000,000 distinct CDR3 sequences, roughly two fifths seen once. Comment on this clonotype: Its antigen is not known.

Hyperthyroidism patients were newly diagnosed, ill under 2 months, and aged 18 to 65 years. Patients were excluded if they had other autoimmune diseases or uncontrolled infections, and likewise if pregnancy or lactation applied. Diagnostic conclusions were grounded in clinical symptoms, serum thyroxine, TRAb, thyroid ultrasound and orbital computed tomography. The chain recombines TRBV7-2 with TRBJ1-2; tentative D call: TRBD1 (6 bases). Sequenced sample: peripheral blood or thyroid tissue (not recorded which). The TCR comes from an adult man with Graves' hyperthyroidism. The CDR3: CASSVPSTGFAYGYTF. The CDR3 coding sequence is TGTGCCAGCAGCGTCCCAAGTACAGGGTTCGCCTATGGCTACACCTTC.